The clone carrying this T cell receptor (beta chain) was seen a few times. This sample was taken from a study of blood T cells in healthy people across ages. This CDR3 is built from 10 residues. V was trimmed by 6 bases and J by 0 bases, leaving 2 bases between them. The germline V gene has CDR1 GTSNPN and CDR2 SVGIG (reference sequence). PCR was performed a second time for about 6 to 11 cycles using a sample-barcoded 5' primer and a J-beta primer mix. TCRdb recomputed calls from the 5' RACE reads with MiXCR, one row per CDR3 protein. The data contain 1.5 million or so distinct CDR3 sequences, around 40% of them seen just once; the ten biggest clones take up about 3.8%.

The clonotype was recovered from a woman aged 18-29 years in good health. Source material: blood. V usage is TRBV30 and J usage is TRBJ2-5; no definite D call. CDR3 loop: CACHQETQYF. The CDR3 DNA reads as TGTGCCTGCCACCAAGAGACCCAGTACTTC.